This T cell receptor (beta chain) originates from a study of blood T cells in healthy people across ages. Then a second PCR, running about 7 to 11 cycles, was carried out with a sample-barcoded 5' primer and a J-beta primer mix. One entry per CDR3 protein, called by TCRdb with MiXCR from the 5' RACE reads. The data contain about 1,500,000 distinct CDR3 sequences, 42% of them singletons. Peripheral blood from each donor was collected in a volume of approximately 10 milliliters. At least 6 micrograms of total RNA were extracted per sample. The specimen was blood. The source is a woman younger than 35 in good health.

CDR3 region: CSARAAGGKQETQYF. The DNA for the CDR3 is TGCAGTGCTAGAGCGGCGGGAGGAAAGCAAGAGACCCAGTACTTC. The gene calls are TRBV20-1 and TRBJ2-5; 8 bases are a match to TRBD2. The CDR3 has 15 residues. The trim removed 1 base at V and 2 bases at J, leaving 6 bases unmatched. The germline V gene has CDR1 DFQATT and CDR2 SNEGSKA (reference sequence).